This record looks at one T cell receptor (beta chain) sequence and its context. No antigen is known for it. This specimen comes from a study of beta chain features in type 1 diabetes. Study-level background: All samples together contributed 100 million to 120 million sorted cells for examination. Study findings and constraints: Comparison showed that naive, central memory and Treg TCRB repertoires appeared more similar among patients than among healthy donors. Type 1 diabetes patients had moderately but significantly shorter TCRB CDR3s in all four CD4+ subsets.

Sorting with CD45RO/CCR7/CD25/CD127/CD95/CD27 yielded naive, central memory, regulatory and stem-like memory CD4+ cells. Purity (above 98%) was reached by all sorted populations. Expressed TCRB transcripts were sequenced after all isolated RNA was converted to cDNA. Repertoires were generated with immunoSEQ multiplex PCR, while TCRdb's copy carries only in-frame clones and drops some. In the table there are 600,000 to 750,000 clones, over 10% of which are singletons. Trimming cost V 3 bases and J 4 bases, with 14 bases left between them. The CDR3 runs 14 residues. The V gene's germline CDR1 is SQVTM and CDR2 ANQGSEA.

The rearrangement uses TRBV29-1 and TRBJ2-3, with D unresolved. What was sequenced was naive CD4+ T cells from blood. The sequence was collected from a man aged 25-40 years with type 1 diabetes. The CDR3 here is CSVELVVGADTQYF. The CDR3 nucleotides are TGCAGCGTTGAGCTAGTCGTAGGCGCAGATACGCAGTATTTT.